These T cell receptor beta chains were read from a single sample in a study of beta chain features in type 1 diabetes. This table comes from immunoSEQ multiplex PCR, and its TCRdb copy is limited to in-frame clones, with some not included. The sample has a few hundred thousand clones, over 9.5% seen once. The sequenced sample consisted of naive CD4+ T cells from blood. The receptors here all came from a man aged 18-30 years in good health. Each CDR3 is given with its conserved first and last residue. D genes are given only for firm matches. Rows give clone size only sometimes, using once, few, many, or a class for an expanded clone.

length,size,V,D,J,DNA,CDR3
15,few,TRBV28,TRBD1,TRBJ2-7,TGTGCCAGCAGAACACAGGGGGCTGGCTCCTACGAGCAGTACTTC,CASRTQGAGSYEQYF
14,.,TRBV10-3,.,TRBJ2-1,TGTGCCATCAGTGAGTCAGAGGATTACAATGAGCAGTTCTTC,CAISESEDYNEQFF
14,few,TRBV7-9,TRBD2,TRBJ2-3,TGTGCCAGCAGCATGACTAGCGGCACAGATACGCAGTATTTT,CASSMTSGTDTQYF
15,.,TRBV29-1,.,TRBJ2-6,TGCAGCGTTGATAGTCGCGGCTCTGGGGCCAACGTCCTGACTTTC,CSVDSRGSGANVLTF
13,.,TRBV29-1,.,TRBJ2-2,TGCAGCGTTGACTTACAATTCACCGGGGAGCTGTTTTTT,CSVDLQFTGELFF
18,.,TRBV5-1,.,TRBJ2-7,TGCGCCAGCAGCAATCTTCCGGCTTGGGGCGATAGAACCTACGAGCAGTACTTC,CASSNLPAWGDRTYEQYF
16,few,TRBV4-3,TRBD1,TRBJ1-2,TGCGCCAGCAGCTCACGGACAGGGGGCACTAACTATGGCTACACCTTC,CASSSRTGGTNYGYTF
14,few,TRBV2,TRBD1,TRBJ2-7,TGTGCCAGCACCGGACAGGGAGGTCAGGAAGAGCAGTACTTC,CASTGQGGQEEQYF
14,.,TRBV28,TRBD1,TRBJ2-7,TGTGCCAGCAGGGGGACAGGGGGCTCCTACGAGCAGTACTTC,CASRGTGGSYEQYF
16,.,TRBV6-6,TRBD1,TRBJ2-7,TGTGCCAGCAGTTACCCGGGACAGGGGGCGCGGAACGAGCAGTACTTC,CASSYPGQGARNEQYF
15,.,TRBV30,.,TRBJ2-7,TGTGCCTGGAGTTTTGGGGGGTCTGCGACCTACGAGCAGTACTTC,CAWSFGGSATYEQYF
13,.,TRBV2,.,TRBJ1-5,TGTGCCAGCAGGACCAGGGGAGATCAGCCCCAGCATTTT,CASRTRGDQPQHF
14,few,TRBV4-3,TRBD1,TRBJ1-2,TGCGCCAGCAGCCACGACAGGGTAGGATATGGCTACACCTTC,CASSHDRVGYGYTF
15,few,TRBV15,.,TRBJ2-1,TGTGCCACCAGCACGGACTCCCTCTCCTACAATGAGCAGTTCTTC,CATSTDSLSYNEQFF
14,many,TRBV9,TRBD1,TRBJ2-5,TGTGCCAGCAGCGTCGGGACAGCCAGCCAGACCCAGTACTTC,CASSVGTASQTQYF
13,.,TRBV6-5,TRBD1,TRBJ2-7,TGTGCCAGCCGACAGGGTTTGTATTCCGAGCAGTACTTC,CASRQGLYSEQYF
17,few,TRBV7-9,TRBD2,TRBJ2-5,TGTGCCAGCAGCCGGACAACTCCTAGCGGGGGGTATGAGACCCAGTACTTC,CASSRTTPSGGYETQYF
15,.,TRBV18,TRBD1,TRBJ2-5,TGTGCCAGCTCACCACAAAGGACAGGGCGGGAGACCCAGTACTTC,CASSPQRTGRETQYF
14,few,TRBV7-8,.,TRBJ1-1,TGTGCCAGCAGCCGCACAGAAGAGAACACTGAAGCTTTCTTT,CASSRTEENTEAFF
14,few,TRBV6-1,.,TRBJ1-5,TGTGCCAGCAGCGAGACAGATAGCAATCAGCCCCAGCATTTT,CASSETDSNQPQHF
13,few,TRBV28,.,TRBJ1-2,TGTGCCAGCAGTTTCCCGGGATACTATGGCTACACCTTC,CASSFPGYYGYTF
14,.,TRBV9,.,TRBJ2-1,TGTGCCAGCAGCGCCCCTCTAGCGAGCAATGAGCAGTTCTTC,CASSAPLASNEQFF
13,few,TRBV11-2,.,TRBJ2-7,TGTGCCAGCAGCCGCGGGGGCGCCTACGAGCAGTACTTC,CASSRGGAYEQYF
15,few,TRBV5-5,.,TRBJ1-1,TGTGCCAGCAAGAGGGATCTAGCCGATAACACTGAAGCTTTCTTT,CASKRDLADNTEAFF
16,few,TRBV29-1,TRBD1,TRBJ1-5,TGCAGCGTTGAAGTCCCCCGGGACAGGGCGGGACAGCCCCAGCATTTT,CSVEVPRDRAGQPQHF
15,.,TRBV7-9,TRBD1,TRBJ2-1,TGTGCCAGCAGCTTTCCGGGACAGGGAGGGAAGGCGCAGTTCTTC,CASSFPGQGGKAQFF
17,.,TRBV27,.,TRBJ2-3,TGTGCCAGCAGTTATCGAAATCGGGTCCCTAGCACAGATACGCAGTATTTT,CASSYRNRVPSTDTQYF
14,few,TRBV6-5,.,TRBJ1-5,TGTGCCAGCAGCCTTGGACAGCGCAATCAGCCCCAGCATTTT,CASSLGQRNQPQHF
14,few,TRBV28,TRBD1,TRBJ2-7,TGTGCCAGCAGCCTGGACAGGGCCTTAGGCGAGCAGTACTTC,CASSLDRALGEQYF
15,once,TRBV1,.,TRBJ2-4,TGCACCAGCAGCCTCAGGAGGATAGCCAAAAACATTCAGTACTTC,CTSSLRRIAKNIQYF
12,few,TRBV2,.,TRBJ1-2,TGTGCCAGCACGTCAGGGAACTATGGCTACACCTTC,CASTSGNYGYTF
15,.,TRBV15,TRBD2,TRBJ2-5,TGTGCCACCAGCAGTCCGTCGGGAGGGGTAGAGACCCAGTACTTC,CATSSPSGGVETQYF
13,once,TRBV7-8,.,TRBJ1-5,TGTGCCAGCAGCCATATTACTAGCCAGCCCCAGCATTTT,CASSHITSQPQHF
13,.,TRBV11-1,TRBD2,TRBJ2-2,TGTGCCAGCAAAGGCGGGGGAACCGGGGAGCTGTTTTTT,CASKGGGTGELFF
17,.,TRBV27,TRBD2,TRBJ2-7,TGTGCCAGCAGTTTTATGCAAGATAGACTAGCGGGATACGAGCAGTACTTC,CASSFMQDRLAGYEQYF
15,.,TRBV2,.,TRBJ1-5,TGTGCCAGCAGTGAAGGTAGGGGACTAATTCAGCCCCAGCATTTT,CASSEGRGLIQPQHF
15,few,TRBV5-1,TRBD2,TRBJ2-1,TGCGCCAGCAGCACCGGGACTAGCTCCTACAATGAGCAGTTCTTC,CASSTGTSSYNEQFF
16,few,TRBV29-1,TRBD1,TRBJ2-6,TGCAGCGCCGATGGACAGGGCTTAACTGGGGCCAACGTCCTGACTTTC,CSADGQGLTGANVLTF
18,.,TRBV7-8,TRBD2,TRBJ2-7,TGTGCCAGCAGCTCAAACAGACTAGCGGGAGGGCCTAACTACGAGCAGTACTTC,CASSSNRLAGGPNYEQYF
15,.,TRBV9,.,TRBJ2-3,TGTGCCAGCAGCGACGGCAGGGTAGTGACAGATACGCAGTATTTT,CASSDGRVVTDTQYF
14,.,TRBV5-1,.,TRBJ2-7,TGCGCCAGCAGCTCGGGGGACCTTCCTACTGAGCAGTACTTC,CASSSGDLPTEQYF
13,.,TRBV30,.,TRBJ1-2,TGTGCCTGGCAGGCCGAGGGGGACTATGGCTACACCTTC,CAWQAEGDYGYTF
14,few,TRBV7-2,.,TRBJ2-5,TGTGCCAGCAGCTTATCGGCAGGCGGGGAGACCCAGTACTTC,CASSLSAGGETQYF
18,.,TRBV7-8,TRBD2,TRBJ2-3,TGTGCCAGCAGCTTAGCGGGCCTTAGCGGGGGAGATTCAGATACGCAGTATTTT,CASSLAGLSGGDSDTQYF
14,.,TRBV18,.,TRBJ2-6,TGTGCCAGCTCAGAGTCCTCTGGGGCCAACGTCCTGACTTTC,CASSESSGANVLTF
14,few,TRBV18,.,TRBJ2-1,TGTGCCAGCTCACCACCAGCTACGAACAATGAGCAGTTCTTC,CASSPPATNNEQFF
15,.,TRBV5-8,TRBD1,TRBJ1-5,TGTGCCAGCAGCCTTGGACAGGGGTACAATCAGCCCCAGCATTTT,CASSLGQGYNQPQHF
14,.,TRBV7-2,.,TRBJ2-7,TGTGCCAGCAGCCACGGCGGAGGGCCCTACGAGCAGTACTTC,CASSHGGGPYEQYF
15,.,TRBV5-1,TRBD1,TRBJ1-1,TGCGCCAGCAGCTTGGCAGGGGGGATGTGGACTGAAGCTTTCTTT,CASSLAGGMWTEAFF
13,.,TRBV5-6,.,TRBJ2-1,TGTGCCAGCAGCTTGGTTCCCGGGGATGAGCAGTTCTTC,CASSLVPGDEQFF
16,few,TRBV5-1,.,TRBJ2-3,TGCGCCAGCAGCTTGGCCCCGGGAAATGGCGGGGACACGCAGTATTTT,CASSLAPGNGGDTQYF
14,few,TRBV29-1,.,TRBJ2-3,TGCAGCGGGGGAGGGGGAAAGGGTATGGATACGCAGTATTTT,CSGGGGKGMDTQYF
14,few,TRBV11-2,.,TRBJ1-1,TGTGCCAGCAGCTTAGTCGCAGGGAACACTGAAGCTTTCTTT,CASSLVAGNTEAFF
17,few,TRBV9,TRBD2,TRBJ2-3,TGTGCCAGCAGCGCCCTTACTAGCGGGAGACTCACAGATACGCAGTATTTT,CASSALTSGRLTDTQYF
14,few,TRBV6-1,TRBD1,TRBJ2-3,TGTGCCAGCAGCCGGGACAGGGTGGCAGATACGCAGTATTTT,CASSRDRVADTQYF
12,.,TRBV6-1,.,TRBJ2-7,TGTGCCAGCAGGGCAGACATGTACGAGCAGTACTTC,CASRADMYEQYF
17,.,TRBV5-6,TRBD1,TRBJ1-1,TGTGCCAGCAGCTTGGACAGGGGAACCCCTTCGGGCACTGAAGCTTTCTTT,CASSLDRGTPSGTEAFF
15,.,TRBV7-2,TRBD2,TRBJ2-3,TGTGCCAGCAGCTTAAACGGGAGGGGCACAGATACGCAGTATTTT,CASSLNGRGTDTQYF
16,.,TRBV19,TRBD1,TRBJ1-5,TGTGCCAGTAGTCTACAGGGACAGGGAAGCAATCAGCCCCAGCATTTT,CASSLQGQGSNQPQHF